This TCR beta chain was found in a study of beta chain features in type 1 diabetes. Germline V lookup: CDR1 SGHTA, CDR2 FQGNSA. This CDR3 has 15 residues. Trimming removed 1 base from V and 6 bases from J; junction bases left unmatched: 6. Study-wide results and limits: Type 1 diabetes patients had VDJ junctions that carried fewer insertions and more deletions. TCRB CDR3s from Type 1 diabetes patients were moderately but significantly shorter in all four CD4+ subsets.

For this clone: Its antigen is as yet unknown.

By way of CD45RO/CCR7/CD25/CD127/CD95/CD27, the CD4+ regulatory, stem cell-like memory, central memory and naive cells were sorted. Isolated RNA was reverse transcribed in full, so expressed TCRB transcripts were sequenced. Profiling relied on immunoSEQ multiplex PCR, and the TCRdb table lists in-frame clones only, not all of them. Here the sample spans hundreds of thousands of clones, over 9.5% being singletons. This receptor was obtained from a man aged 18 to 35 in good health. V and J are TRBV7-2 and TRBJ2-7, with TRBD2 identical over 10 bases. The source material was naive CD4+ T cells from blood. The CDR3 DNA reads TGTGCCAGCAGCTTAGTTCCTAGCGGGAGTCCCGAGCAGTACTTC. It yields the protein CASSLVPSGSPEQYF.